A single sample is the source of the 21 T cell receptor beta chains below, sequenced in a study of preoperative IRX-2 immunotherapy in early breast cancer. Repertoires were generated with immunoSEQ multiplex PCR, while TCRdb's copy carries only in-frame clones and drops some. In the table there are around 34,000 clones, around 83% of which are singletons. This sample's treatment: preoperative locoregional IRX-2 cytokine immunotherapy. Sequenced material: lymph node tissue, taken from a patient treated with IRX-2 immunotherapy. These TCRs come from a human donor with breast cancer.

V and J are TRBV28 and TRBJ2-3; 7 bases fit TRBD1. With 2 bases clipped from V and 1 base from J, the junction kept 3 bases outside the gene matches. The CDR3 runs 15 residues. Germline CDR1 reads MDHEN; CDR2 reads SYDVKM. In DNA form, the CDR3 reads TGTGCCAGCAGTTTAGCTGGACAGGGCACAGATACGCAGTATTTT. Residues: CASSLAGQGTDTQYF.

This clone was observed once. The chain links TRBV10-3 to TRBJ2-2; D is perhaps TRBD2 (5 bases). V dropped 3 bases and J dropped 0 bases, with 29 bases sitting between them. Germline V gene sequence: CDR1 ENHRY, CDR2 SYGVKD. The CDR3 totals 22 residues. CDR3 residues: CAISEPVTQSRSGTANTGELFF. In nucleotides, the CDR3 is TGTGCCATCAGTGAACCCGTGACCCAATCCCGCAGCGGAACCGCGAACACCGGGGAGCTGTTTTTT.

This chain uses TRBV18 with TRBJ2-4, with D maybe TRBD1 (5 bases). CDR3 length equals 15 residues. Germline V CDR1 and CDR2: KGHSH, LQKENI. The V and J ends lost 5 bases and 0 bases respectively, with 11 bases between them. The CDR3 loop is CASSSKTVAKNIQYF. The CDR3 DNA sequence: TGTGCCAGCTCAAGCAAGACAGTAGCCAAAAACATTCAGTACTTC.

The J gene is TRBJ2-4, the V gene TRBV18; D may be TRBD2 (5 bases). V was clipped by 1 base and J by 7 bases, with 23 bases between them. The CDR3 is 18 residues long. Germline V lookup: CDR1 KGHSH, CDR2 LQKENI. CDR3 amino acids: CASSPLIPGPTGVNIQYF. The CDR3 DNA is TGTGCCAGCTCACCACTTATCCCGGGTCCTACCGGGGTCAACATTCAGTACTTC. The full variable domain, rest sourced from reference TRBV18 and TRBJ2-4, is NAGVMQNPRHLVRRRGQEARLRCSPMKGHSHVYWYRQLPEEGLKFMVYLQKENIIDESGMPKERFSAEFPKEGPSILRIQQVVRGDSAAYFCASSPLIPGPTGVNIQYFGAGTRLSVL.

The chain recombines TRBV11-3 with TRBJ1-3; D gene ambiguous. CDR3 length: 16 amino acids. V lost 2 bases, J lost 0 bases, and 11 bases lay in between. Germline assignment: CDR1 SGHNT and CDR2 YENEEA. In DNA, the CDR3 is TGTGCCAGCAGCTTACGGAGATCCGCCTCTGGAAACACCATATATTTT. This translates into CASSLRRSASGNTIYF.

This chain links TRBV28 with TRBJ1-5, with D tentatively TRBD1 (6 bases). This CDR3 has 17 amino acids. The V and J ends lost 4 bases and 7 bases respectively, with 23 bases between them. Germline loops: CDR1 MDHEN, CDR2 SYDVKM. CDR3 DNA sequence: TGTGCCAGCAGTTCATTAGAAGCGACGAGGGGGAAACAGCCCCAGCATTTT. Translation gives CASSSLEATRGKQPQHF.

This clone was detected once. The chain is built from TRBV28 and TRBJ2-3; D remains unclear. The V gene lost 3 bases and the J gene lost 1 base, with 14 bases spanning the gap. The CDR3 loop spans 16 amino acids. Looked up from germline, CDR1 is MDHEN and CDR2 is SYDVKM. The CDR3 sequence: CASSLQTGSRTDTQYF. CDR3 sequence (DNA): TGTGCCAGCAGTTTGCAGACTGGTTCTCGCACAGATACGCAGTATTTT.

This clone was found a few times. The chain combines TRBV6-8 with TRBJ1-2; D is undetermined. From germline, CDR1 is MNHGY and CDR2 SAAAGT. CDR3 length: 12 residues. Trimming took off 6 bases at V and 3 bases at J, with 8 bases between the two ends. Written as DNA, the CDR3 is TGTGCCAGCAGGGGCTCCGACTATGGCTACACCTTC. Translation: CASRGSDYGYTF.

The chain is built from TRBV11-3 and TRBJ2-5; the match to TRBD2 covers 12 bases. The CDR3 spans 15 residues. Germline lookup yields CDR1 SGHNT and CDR2 YENEEA. V was clipped by 2 bases and J by 5 bases; unmatched bases: 3. The CDR3 loop is CASSLSTSGRETQYF. In nucleotides, the CDR3 is TGTGCCAGCAGCTTAAGTACTAGCGGGAGGGAGACCCAGTACTTC.

V usage is TRBV6-7 and J usage is TRBJ2-7; no firm D call. TRBV6-7 is an open reading frame, and its role is uncertain. V dropped 5 bases and J dropped 5 bases, with 16 bases sitting between them. The CDR3 loop spans 14 amino acids. CDR3 nucleotide sequence: TGTGCCAGCAGTGAAATTCTCAGAATCCACGAGCAGTACTTC. This sequence encodes CASSEILRIHEQYF.

The rearrangement links TRBV29-1 to TRBJ1-4; D is unclear. The CDR3 consists of 13 residues. Germline CDR1 SQVTM, CDR2 ANQGSEA. V lost 2 bases, J lost 3 bases, and 7 bases lay in between. CDR3 DNA sequence: TGCAGCGTTGAAATGGCCTCTAATGAAAAACTGTTTTTT. It is translated as CSVEMASNEKLFF.

This chain connects TRBV11-3 to TRBJ2-7; 12 bases match TRBD2. Germline assignment: CDR1 SGHNT and CDR2 YENEEA. The CDR3 runs to 15 residues. V lost 5 bases, J lost 4 bases, and 6 bases stayed unmatched. This CDR3 is CASSPSGRALYEQYF. The DNA for the CDR3 is TGTGCCAGCAGCCCTAGCGGGAGGGCTCTGTACGAGCAGTACTTC.

The chain employs TRBV12-1 and TRBJ1-2; the D call of TRBD1 is as the table states it, not checked on the DNA. TRBV12-1 is labeled a pseudogene. This CDR3 contains 18 residues. CDR3 loop: CASNRRPSTGTLNYGYTF. The CDR3, as DNA: TGTGCCAGCAACCGCCGCCCTTCTACCGGGACACTTAACTATGGCTACACCTTC.

The J gene is TRBJ1-1, the V gene TRBV5-1; TRBD1 aligns across 9 bases. The CDR3 has 15 amino acids. CDR1 is SGHRS and CDR2 is YFSETQ in the germline V gene. After removal of 4 bases from V and 3 bases from J, the junction contained 7 bases not matched to a gene. The CDR3 loop reads CASSQGQGRHTEAFF. CDR3 bases: TGCGCCAGCAGCCAAGGACAGGGGCGGCACACTGAAGCTTTCTTT.

This sequence joins TRBV30 and TRBJ1-3, with TRBD1 matching over 7 bases. Losses at the gene ends were 1 base for V and 0 bases for J; bases not matched to a gene: 3. The CDR3 totals 15 residues. CDR1 is GTSNPN and CDR2 is SVGIG in the germline V gene (reference sequence). Written as DNA, the CDR3 is TGTGCCTGGAGTGCGACAGGGTTCTCTGGAAACACCATATATTTT. This encodes CAWSATGFSGNTIYF.

V is TRBV18 and J is TRBJ2-1; unclear D gene. The CDR3 is made up of 13 amino acids. Germline CDR1 KGHSH, CDR2 LQKENI. With 3 bases removed from V and 12 bases from J, the gap between germline ends came to 15 bases. The CDR3 bases are TGTGCCAGCTCACCCCTGCACGACGGCGTGCAGTTCTTC. This sequence encodes CASSPLHDGVQFF.

With respect to this clone: Relative to the germline gene, one junction end is altered; a read error may explain this. The chain carries TRBV6-4 and TRBJ2-7; 12 nucleotides line up with TRBD1. Germline V gives CDR1 MRHNA, CDR2 SNTAGT. The CDR3 has 16 residues. The CDR3 loop reads CASSYSRDRGHYEQYF. As DNA, the CDR3 is TGTGCCAGCAGTTACTCCAGGGACAGGGGGCACTACGAGCAGTACTTC.

V and J are TRBV11-3 and TRBJ1-2, with D unclear. The CDR3 extends over 14 amino acids. The V gene's germline CDR1 is SGHNT and CDR2 YENEEA. The ends were cut back, 4 bases at V and 2 bases at J, with 11 bases in the middle. This CDR3 is CASSSTRINYGYTF. Written as DNA, the CDR3 is TGTGCCAGCAGCTCAACAAGAATCAACTATGGCTACACCTTC.

This clone came up once. As DNA, the CDR3 is TGTGCCTGGAGTGTATGGGACAGGGCCCAGACCCAGTACTTC. Its translation is CAWSVWDRAQTQYF. This chain joins TRBV30 and TRBJ2-5, with 9 bases fitting TRBD1. This CDR3 has 14 residues. Germline-derived CDR1 and CDR2 are GTSNPN and SVGIG (reference sequence). Unmatched junction bases numbered 5, after V lost 0 bases and J lost 6 bases. The full variable domain, its missing parts supplied by reference TRBV30 and TRBJ2-5, is SQTIHQWPATLVQPVGSPLSLECTVEGTSNPNLYWYRQAAGRGLQLLFYSVGIGQISSEVPQNLSASRPQDRQFILSSKKLLLSDSGFYLCAWSVWDRAQTQYFGPGTRLLVL.

This clone appeared a single time. The chain is built from TRBV5-1 and TRBJ2-1, with D possibly TRBD2 on 6 matching bases. The CDR3 loop spans 17 amino acids. Germline lookup yields CDR1 SGHRS and CDR2 YFSETQ. V shed 1 base and J shed 5 bases, with 19 bases lying between them. The CDR3 sequence: CASSLRPVGSAHNEQFF. CDR3 nucleotide sequence: TGCGCCAGCAGCTTGAGGCCAGTCGGGAGTGCGCACAATGAGCAGTTCTTC. The entire variable domain, with the rest obtained from reference TRBV5-1 and TRBJ2-1, is as follows: KAGVTQTPRYLIKTRGQQVTLSCSPISGHRSVSWYQQTPGQGLQFLFEYFSETQRNKGNFPGRFSGRQFSNSRSEMNVSTLELGDSALYLCASSLRPVGSAHNEQFFGPGTRLTVL.

CDR3 amino acids: CATSLGGTGDGNTIYF. CDR3 bases: TGTGCCACTTCCCTGGGGGGTACAGGAGATGGAAACACCATATATTTT. V and J are TRBV10-3 and TRBJ1-3; perhaps TRBD1 as D (5 bases). V lost 10 bases, J lost 3 bases, and 22 bases lay in between. The germline gives CDR1 ENHRY, CDR2 SYGVKD. The CDR3 runs to 16 residues.